The T cell receptor (beta chain) under discussion was sequenced for a study of early T cells in non-severe SARS-CoV-2 infection. In the study overall: From unsorted whole blood, bulk RNA was sequenced, and the chains remained unpaired.

In the library, individual cDNA molecules carried attached unique molecular identifiers. Via MiXCR, TCRdb re-called the 5' RACE reads, giving one row per CDR3 protein. The sample consists of about 26,000 distinct CDR3 sequences, approximately 5% of them appearing once. Notes on the study in general: The study's VDJdb matching favored anti-spike CD8 responses and missed private and CD4 specificities.

The germline gives CDR1 KGHSH, CDR2 LQKENI. This CDR3 comprises 15 residues. J gave up 4 bases and V 3 bases, and 8 bases lay outside the gene matches. The table lists this clonotype with many counts. Antigen unknown. Sequenced sample: whole blood. The clonotype was recovered from an adult who was a healthcare worker with PCR-confirmed SARS-CoV-2 infection or an uninfected control (not recorded which). J is TRBJ1-2 and V is TRBV18, with 7 bases that match TRBD1. The CDR3 DNA is TGTGCCAGCTCACCTGCGGGACAGCCTACCTATGGCTACACCTTC. Amino acids: CASSPAGQPTYGYTF.